These 3 T cell receptor beta chains share one sample of origin, sequenced in a study of shared clonotypes between healthy human individuals. Libraries were prepared by immunoSEQ multiplex PCR; TCRdb keeps only in-frame clonotypes and omits some of them. Of over 850,000 clones listed, 75% to 80% are singletons. Sequenced material: memory CD4+ T cells from PBMCs. Subset of the sample: CD45RA-negative fraction. The receptor source for this set is a man younger than 30 in good health. Some clones in this sample may be carry-over from other donors' samples.

The chain couples TRBV7-9 to TRBJ2-3; D is unresolved. The germline V gene has CDR1 SEHNR and CDR2 FQNEAQ (reference sequence). Trimming removed 1 base at V and 5 bases at J, with 7 bases between. The length of the CDR3 is 13 residues. CDR3 sequence reads: CASSLEVGDTQYF. Here the CDR3 DNA reads TGTGCCAGCAGCTTAGAGGTCGGAGATACGCAGTATTTT.

This clone appeared a single time. The rearrangement links TRBV7-2 to TRBJ1-4, with TRBD1 as a possible D gene (6 bases). The CDR3 extends over 16 amino acids. V lost 4 bases and J 8 bases, leaving 20 bases between the germline ends. Germline V gene data show CDR1 as SGHTA and CDR2 as FQGNSA. The CDR3 is CASSSPPGHRSEKLFF. CDR3 in DNA: TGTGCCAGCAGCTCACCCCCGGGACACCGTTCGGAAAAACTGTTTTTT. Filled out from reference TRBV7-2 and TRBJ1-4, the complete variable domain reads GAGVSQSPSNKVTEKGKDVELRCDPISGHTALYWYRQSLGQGLEFLIYFQGNSAPDKSGLPSDRFSAERTGGSVSTLTIQRTQQEDSAVYLCASSSPPGHRSEKLFFGSGTQLSVL.

Comments on this clone: The sample has other DNA sequences that encode this CDR3 too. This chain joins TRBV28 and TRBJ2-3, with TRBD2 as a possible D gene (6 bases). Germline lookup yields CDR1 MDHEN and CDR2 SYDVKM. V was clipped by 5 bases and J by 6 bases, with 9 bases between them. There are 12 residues in the CDR3. The CDR3 DNA follows: TGTGCCAGCAGTCTAAGCGGGGATACGCAGTATTTT. Amino acids: CASSLSGDTQYF.